These 17 T cell receptor beta chains were all obtained from the same sample, sequenced in a study of OX40 agonist ivuxolimab in advanced cancers. Clones were read by immunoSEQ multiplex PCR, and TCRdb kept only the in-frame ones, dropping some. The repertoire holds approximately 70,000 clones, with around 90% as singletons. The sequences come from CD4+ or CD8+ T cells sorted from blood, collected in a trial of the OX40 agonist ivuxolimab. The receptors derive from an adult with an advanced solid tumor such as melanoma, head and neck, liver or kidney cancer.

This clone is a singleton in its sample. This chain uses TRBV2 with TRBJ2-7; 7 nucleotides align to TRBD2. The CDR3 totals 13 residues. Germline CDR1 and CDR2: SNHLY and FYNNEI. The J segment lost 3 bases and the V segment lost 6 bases, leaving 5 bases of the junction unmatched. The CDR3 spells CASSGEGNYEQYF. The CDR3 nucleotides are TGTGCCAGCAGCGGGGAGGGGAACTACGAGCAGTACTTC.

The chain employs TRBV18 and TRBJ1-1; a weak D match, TRBD1 (6 bases). The CDR3 has 15 amino acids. V lost 4 bases to trimming and J lost 0 bases, with 12 bases between them. The germline CDR1 and CDR2 sequences are KGHSH and LQKENI. The CDR3 nucleotides are TGTGCCAGCTCACTACCCGGGGGCCTGAACACTGAAGCTTTCTTT. It translates to CASSLPGGLNTEAFF.

This clone has a handful of counts. V is TRBV9 and J is TRBJ2-1, with TRBD2 matching 12 bases. V dropped 3 bases and J dropped 12; count of bases not matched to a gene: 10. This CDR3 is built from 15 residues. Germline V gene lookup returns CDR1 SGDLS and CDR2 YYNGEE. CDR3 region: CASSGGGLAGLGQFF. CDR3 DNA: TGTGCCAGCAGCGGGGGAGGACTAGCGGGGCTTGGGCAGTTCTTC.

The gene calls are TRBV10-3 and TRBJ1-1; the D gene is possibly TRBD1 (5 bases). The CDR3 has 13 amino acids. Trimming shortened V by 8 bases and J by 5 bases, and 15 bases separated the two germline ends. The germline gives CDR1 ENHRY, CDR2 SYGVKD. The CDR3 bases are TGTGCCATCTCAAGACAGCGGGAGACTGAAGCTTTCTTT. It yields the protein CAISRQRETEAFF.

The chain links TRBV5-6 to TRBJ1-1, with unresolved D. This CDR3 is 15 amino acids long. Germline lookup yields CDR1 SGHDT and CDR2 YYEEEE. V lost 0 bases and J 11 bases, leaving 20 bases between the germline ends. Written as DNA, the CDR3 is TGTGCCAGCAGCTTGGGGATGGGATCGCCTGCTATGGCTTTCTTT. Encoded protein: CASSLGMGSPAMAFF.

This clone was counted a single time. The rearrangement links TRBV6-1 to TRBJ1-2; D uncertain. CDR1 is MNHNS and CDR2 is SASEGT in the germline V gene. V shed 1 base and J shed 8 bases, with 17 bases lying between them. This CDR3 has 15 residues. CDR3 in amino acids: CASSEGFSGSRGYTF. For the CDR3, the DNA is TGTGCCAGCAGTGAAGGGTTCTCGGGATCTCGGGGCTACACCTTC.

The CDR3 nucleotides read TGTGCCAGCAGGTCCCGTGGTTACACAGATACGCAGTATTTT. As protein: CASRSRGYTDTQYF. The V gene is TRBV7-9, the J gene TRBJ2-3, with D unclear. There are 14 residues in the CDR3. Trimming took 6 bases from V and 2 from J, leaving 12 bases between them. Germline loops: CDR1 SEHNR, CDR2 FQNEAQ (reference sequence).

The chain has TRBV10-3 and TRBJ2-5; weak D call: TRBD2 (7 bases). V was pared by 3 bases and J by 3 bases, with 20 bases between. CDR3 length equals 17 residues. In germline, CDR1 is ENHRY, CDR2 SYGVKD. The DNA of the CDR3 is TGTGCCATCAGTGATGGGATTTGGGGGGGCGCGAAAGAGACCCAGTACTTC. As protein: CAISDGIWGGAKETQYF.

The V and J genes are TRBV2 and TRBJ2-1, with D possibly called TRBD1 or TRBD2 (5 bases each). CDR1 is SNHLY, CDR2 FYNNEI, per germline. V gave up 2 bases and J gave up 14 bases, with 10 bases separating them. The length of the CDR3 is 11 residues. The CDR3 here is CASSELGRKFF. The DNA for the CDR3 is TGTGCCAGCAGTGAACTGGGACGAAAGTTCTTC.

This chain connects TRBV30 to TRBJ1-2; D remains unclear. The CDR3 runs to 14 residues. Deletions cut 3 bases from V and 3 bases from J, with 14 bases between. The germline V gene encodes CDR1 GTSNPN and CDR2 SVGIG (reference sequence). CDR3 nucleotides: TGTGCCTGGAGGTACGCTAGAGCGGACTATGGCTACACCTTC. This encodes CAWRYARADYGYTF. Full variable domain (rest looked up from reference TRBV30 and TRBJ1-2): SQTIHQWPATLVQPVGSPLSLECTVEGTSNPNLYWYRQAAGRGLQLLFYSVGIGQISSEVPQNLSASRPQDRQFILSSKKLLLSDSGFYLCAWRYARADYGYTFGSGTRLTVV.

The genes are TRBV7-3 and TRBJ2-2; 8 positions agree with TRBD1. CDR3 length equals 16 residues. V was pared by 2 bases and J by 1 base, with 3 bases of the junction left unmatched. Per germline, CDR1 SGHTA and CDR2 FQGTGA. The CDR3 spells CASSLGGTGNTGELFF. The CDR3 region has the DNA TGTGCCAGCAGCTTAGGAGGGACAGGGAACACCGGGGAGCTGTTTTTT.

The J gene is TRBJ2-5, the V gene TRBV15; D is perhaps TRBD1 or TRBD2 (5 bases each). V lost 3 bases to trimming and J lost 9 bases, with 17 bases between them. The CDR3 contains 14 residues. CDR1 LNHNV and CDR2 YYDKDF come from the germline V gene (reference sequence). The CDR3 loop reads CATSRPWDPPAQYF. CDR3 nucleotide sequence: TGTGCCACCAGCAGGCCCTGGGACCCTCCGGCCCAGTACTTC.

This chain joins TRBV7-9 and TRBJ2-1, with D possibly being TRBD1 or TRBD2 (5 bases each). V gave up 6 bases and J gave up 10 bases, with 16 bases separating them. This CDR3 is built from 13 residues. Per the germline V gene, CDR1 is SEHNR and CDR2 is FQNEAQ (reference sequence). CDR3 sequence reads: CASSPGAGREQFF. For the CDR3, the DNA is TGTGCCAGCAGTCCCGGGGCTGGGAGAGAGCAGTTCTTC.

J is TRBJ1-5 and V is TRBV29-1; a possible D gene is TRBD1 (5 bases). Trimming stripped 5 bases from V and 8 bases from J, with 13 bases between. The CDR3 is 12 amino acids. Germline V lookup: CDR1 SQVTM, CDR2 ANQGSEA. This CDR3 reads CSVRGESEPQHF. In DNA form, the CDR3 reads TGCAGCGTTAGAGGGGAGTCGGAGCCCCAGCATTTT.

V usage is TRBV5-1 and J usage is TRBJ2-1; 8 positions agree with TRBD1. Germline loops: CDR1 SGHRS, CDR2 YFSETQ. There are 15 residues in the CDR3. Unmatched junction bases numbered 8, after V lost 6 bases and J lost 3 bases. This CDR3 is CASNAGTGVYNEQFF. In DNA, the CDR3 is TGCGCCAGCAACGCCGGGACAGGAGTCTACAATGAGCAGTTCTTC.

The rearrangement uses TRBV11-2 and TRBJ2-5, with no clear D. The CDR3 extends over 13 amino acids. The germline CDR1 and CDR2 sequences are SGHAT and FQNNGV. Deletions cut 4 bases from V and 5 bases from J, with 11 bases between. The CDR3: CASSSGPKETQYF. CDR3 nucleotide sequence: TGTGCCAGCAGCTCAGGCCCTAAGGAGACCCAGTACTTC.

V gene TRBV21-1 combines with J gene TRBJ2-1; the table names TRBD2, a call not compared with the DNA. TRBV21-1 is given as a pseudogene. This CDR3 contains 15 residues. The CDR3 reads CASSRPGGPYNEQFF. In nucleotides, the CDR3 is TGTGCCAGCAGCAGACCAGGAGGACCCTACAATGAGCAGTTCTTC.